Following are 10 T cell receptor beta chains from one sample sequenced in a study of metastatic and nonmetastatic thyroid tumors. There were no patients who had received any treatment before thyroid surgery. TCRdb re-analyzed the PCR reads through MiXCR. Of over 50,000 clones in the sample, 25% to 35% were seen once. Material for sequencing was blood. The receptors originated from a female donor with papillary thyroid cancer or a benign thyroid nodule (not recorded which). Some clones in this sample may be carry-over from other donors' samples.

This clone came up a few times. The chain has TRBV2 and TRBJ1-1, with D maybe TRBD1 (6 bases). The CDR3 is 12 amino acids. Germline loops: CDR1 SNHLY, CDR2 FYNNEI. V was trimmed by 6 bases and J by 6 bases, leaving 11 bases between them. The CDR3 region has the DNA TGTGCCAGCAGCCTAGGACAGTCTGAAGCTTTCTTT. Translation gives CASSLGQSEAFF.

This sequence joins TRBV5-1 and TRBJ1-2; unclear D gene. Germline values: CDR1 SGHRS, CDR2 YFSETQ. The CDR3 loop spans 12 amino acids. V lost 0 bases, J lost 8 bases, and 8 bases lay in between. For the CDR3, the DNA is TGCGCCAGCAGCTTGGATGGTAAGGGCTACACCTTC. Its translation: CASSLDGKGYTF.

In this sample, this clone turned up many times. Possible read error: a much larger clone is one base away. Other DNA sequences in the same sample also yield this CDR3. The V and J genes are TRBV11-2 and TRBJ1-4; no clear D. Germline V gives CDR1 SGHAT, CDR2 FQNNGV. The CDR3 covers 15 residues. Written as DNA, the CDR3 is TGTGCCAGCAGTTTAGTCCGGGGAACGACTGAAAAACTGTTTTTT. This codes for CASSLVRGTTEKLFF.

The gene calls are TRBV30 and TRBJ1-6, with D unresolved. Looked up from germline, CDR1 is GTSNPN and CDR2 is SVGIG (reference sequence). Trimming removed 4 bases at V and 10 bases at J, with 20 bases between. The CDR3 length is 15 residues. CDR3 sequence: CAWTQLGTLGSPLHF. The CDR3 DNA is TGTGCCTGGACCCAACTGGGAACCTTGGGGTCACCCCTCCACTTT.

CDR3 DNA sequence: TGTGCCAGCAGCCCTGGGGGGCGCGACGCTGAAGCTTTCTTT. Protein sequence: CASSPGGRDAEAFF. The V gene is TRBV27, the J gene TRBJ1-1, with D tentatively TRBD1 (6 bases). Germline V gene sequence: CDR1 MNHEY, CDR2 SMNVEV (reference sequence). V was clipped by 6 bases and J by 6 bases, with 17 bases between them. The CDR3 totals 14 residues.

The rearrangement joins TRBV6-1 to TRBJ1-2, with TRBD1 identical over 8 bases. With 6 bases clipped from V and 7 bases from J, the junction kept 13 bases outside the gene matches. Germline values: CDR1 MNHNS, CDR2 SASEGT. The CDR3 is made up of 15 amino acids. In DNA, the CDR3 is TGTGCCAGCAGCCTAGCCGGACAGGGTGATGCTGGCTACACCTTC. Protein sequence: CASSLAGQGDAGYTF.

About this clone itself: Possible read error: a much larger clone is one base away. Since no conserved phenylalanine or tryptophan closes the CDR3, a read error is the likely cause. The chain joins TRBV6-5 to TRBJ2-5; 8 bases agree with TRBD2. Germline values: CDR1 MNHEY, CDR2 SVGAGI. With V trimmed by 2 bases and J by 5 bases, 1 base remained unmatched. The CDR3 is 13 amino acids. The CDR3 here is CASSYRGRETQYL. The CDR3 DNA sequence: TGTGCCAGCAGTTACCGCGGGAGGGAGACCCAGTACCTC.

Of note for this clone: Mismatch with germline at one junction end may stem from a read error. This chain links TRBV7-2 with TRBJ1-3; D is perhaps TRBD1 (5 bases). The germline gives CDR1 SGHTA, CDR2 FQGNSA. CDR3 length equals 14 residues. The CDR3 DNA follows: TGTGCCAGCAGCCCTGGCGGGGGTAGGAGCCCAGAGATTTTT. Encoded protein: CASSPGGGRSPEIF.

This clone was picked up a small number of times. The chain combines TRBV6-1 with TRBJ2-7; 7 bases agree with TRBD2. The length of the CDR3 is 14 residues. The J segment lost 4 bases and the V segment lost 4 bases, leaving 7 bases of the junction unmatched. Germline CDR1 and CDR2: MNHNS and SASEGT. The chain's CDR3 is CASSGGGKVYEQYF. Here the CDR3 DNA reads TGTGCCAGCAGTGGGGGAGGGAAGGTTTACGAGCAGTACTTC.

V gene TRBV12-3 or TRBV12-4 combines with J gene TRBJ1-2; TRBD1 matches at 8 bases. This CDR3 has 13 amino acids. Trimming removed 3 bases from V and 8 bases from J; junction bases left unmatched: 5. The CDR3 DNA is TGTGCCAGCAGTTTGGTGACAGGGGTAGGCTACACCTTC. Protein product: CASSLVTGVGYTF.